This TCR beta chain was recovered during a study of blood T cell repertoires in COVID-19. Germline V CDR1 and CDR2: SGHTA, FQGNSA. The CDR3 consists of 16 residues. V trimming: 5 bases; J trimming: 4 bases; junction bases outside the gene matches: 11. As handled by the study authors: Cell counts per sample came from amplifying reference gene primers. Clones were sequenced by immunoSEQ multiplex PCR, and TCRdb holds only the in-frame ones, with some missing. V, J and clone size are taken as reported in that table, and D and trimming were inferred from the DNA itself. Of about 110,000 clones in the sample, approximately 80% are singletons; the top ten hold just over 4%. This clone was observed once.

The sequenced material came from peripheral blood. The source is a woman in her 70s with acute or convalescent COVID-19. The chain employs TRBV7-2 and TRBJ2-7; 10 bases agree with TRBD1. CDR3 protein: CASSPHRRDRGYEQYF. CDR3 DNA: TGTGCCAGCAGCCCCCACCGTCGGGACAGGGGATACGAGCAGTACTTC.